The clone carrying this T cell receptor (beta chain) was detected many times. Its target is not known. The sample comes from a study of T cells after yellow fever vaccination. General study findings and limits: The secondary response was weaker, and its peak arrived faster, on day 5 versus 15.

Germline V CDR1 and CDR2: SEHNR, FQNEAQ (reference sequence). V was cut by 1 base and J by 2 bases, with 9 bases left in between. This CDR3 comprises 15 residues. In TCRdb, the 5' RACE reads were re-called with MiXCR into one record per CDR3 protein. The sample records 110,000 to 150,000 distinct CDR3 sequences, 6.6% being singletons. The sample here was CD4+ T cells sorted from PBMCs, taken 10 days after the yellow fever booster vaccination. The rearrangement joins TRBV7-9 to TRBJ2-1, with D hard to call. The origin of this receptor is a man in his thirties or forties who received the YFV17D yellow fever vaccine. The CDR3 reads CASSLVGPTYNEQFF. The CDR3 DNA is TGTGCCAGCAGCTTAGTAGGGCCGACCTACAATGAGCAGTTCTTC. The variable domain in full, completed from reference TRBV7-9 and TRBJ2-1, reads DTGVSQNPRHKITKRGQNVTFRCDPISEHNRLYWYRQTLGQGPEFLTYFQNEAQLEKSRLLSDRFSAERPKGSFSTLEIQRTEQGDSAMYLCASSLVGPTYNEQFFGPGTRLTVL.